These 30 T cell receptor beta chains originate from one sample sequenced in a study of CD8 T cells in ankylosing spondylitis. TCRdb fed the 5' RACE reads into MiXCR, producing one record per CDR3 protein. Among 120,000 or so distinct CDR3 sequences listed, approximately 14% were seen once. Sequencing was done on a sample of blood, either unsorted or a sorted T cell fraction (not recorded which). These receptors all stem from a female donor with ankylosing spondylitis or in good health (not recorded which).

This clonotype was observed many times. The chain links TRBV15 to TRBJ1-2; D unclear. CDR1 is LNHNV, CDR2 YYDKDF, per germline (reference sequence). Between the trimmed V and J ends, which lost 1 base and 4 bases, there was a span of 7 bases. The CDR3 spans 13 residues. The CDR3 sequence: CATSRGPGYGYTF. CDR3 coding DNA: TGTGCCACCAGCAGAGGGCCAGGCTATGGCTACACCTTC.

Of note for this clonotype: A much larger clone differs from this one at a single base, so this may be a read error. As the CDR3 is not closed by the conserved phenylalanine or tryptophan, this likely results from a read error. V is TRBV28 and J is TRBJ2-7, with 11 bases fitting TRBD1. V trimming: 5 bases; J trimming: 3 bases; junction bases outside the gene matches: 6. This CDR3 has 15 residues. CDR1 is MDHEN, CDR2 SYDVKM, per germline. CDR3 loop: CASSLVGTGGYEQYI. The CDR3 DNA sequence: TGTGCCAGCAGTCTGGTCGGGACAGGGGGCTACGAGCAGTACATC.

The chain employs TRBV28 and TRBJ1-2; a weak D match, TRBD1 (5 bases). This CDR3 has 14 amino acids. CDR1 MDHEN and CDR2 SYDVKM come from the germline V gene. V was pared by 2 bases and J by 6 bases, with 13 bases between. Here the CDR3 DNA reads TGTGCCAGCAGTTTAGGCAGGGCTGTGCATGGCTACACCTTC. Its translation: CASSLGRAVHGYTF.

V and J are TRBV5-1 and TRBJ2-1; TRBD2 agrees at 15 bases. Trimming took 4 bases from V and 7 from J; bases not matched to a gene: 3. The CDR3 loop spans 15 amino acids. The germline CDR1 and CDR2 sequences are SGHRS and YFSETQ. This CDR3 reads CASSIGLAGGNEQFF. The CDR3 nucleotides are TGCGCCAGCAGCATAGGACTAGCGGGGGGGAATGAGCAGTTCTTC.

The chain couples TRBV10-3 to TRBJ2-4, with D tentatively TRBD2 (7 bases). Germline CDR1 is ENHRY and CDR2 is SYGVKD. CDR3 size: 16 residues. The germline V and J ends were trimmed by 2 bases and 1 base, with 12 bases remaining between them. Here the CDR3 reads CAISEARGAAKNIQYF. Written as DNA, the CDR3 is TGTGCCATCAGTGAGGCACGGGGGGCGGCCAAAAACATTCAGTACTTC.

CDR3 in DNA: TGTGCCAGCAGCCAAGCTGCAGGGCCCCCCGAGCAGTACTTC. Residues: CASSQAAGPPEQYF. The rearrangement links TRBV4-2 to TRBJ2-7; D perhaps matches TRBD1 (5 bases). The V and J ends lost 1 base and 6 bases respectively, with 13 bases between them. The CDR3 runs 14 residues. Germline CDR1 LGHNA, CDR2 YNFKEQ.

This clonotype appeared a few times. The genes are TRBV18 and TRBJ2-2; TRBD2 is a possible D gene (5 bases). The CDR3 consists of 15 residues. CDR1 and CDR2 (germline): KGHSH, LQKENI. V was clipped by 5 bases and J by 2 bases, with 12 bases between them. This chain's CDR3 is CASSSGSPNTGELFF. Here the CDR3 DNA reads TGTGCCAGCTCATCGGGGTCTCCCAACACCGGGGAGCTGTTTTTT. Based on the CDR3 plus reference TRBV18 and TRBJ2-2, the full variable domain is NAGVMQNPRHLVRRRGQEARLRCSPMKGHSHVYWYRQLPEEGLKFMVYLQKENIIDESGMPKERFSAEFPKEGPSILRIQQVVRGDSAAYFCASSSGSPNTGELFFGEGSRLTVL.

The chain couples TRBV19 to TRBJ2-6; TRBD1 matches 7 bases. Germline V gene data show CDR1 as LNHDA and CDR2 as SQIVND (reference sequence). The CDR3 runs 16 residues. V trimming: 4 bases; J trimming: 0 bases; junction bases outside the gene matches: 3. The CDR3 loop reads CASSRDRSSGANVLTF. Written as DNA, the CDR3 is TGTGCCAGTAGTAGGGACAGAAGCTCTGGGGCCAACGTCCTGACTTTC.

This clonotype was seen ten or more times. The J gene is TRBJ2-1, the V gene TRBV5-1; the D gene is possibly TRBD1 (6 bases). Looked up from germline, CDR1 is SGHRS and CDR2 is YFSETQ. Between the trimmed V and J ends, which lost 4 bases and 0 bases, there was a span of 14 bases. The CDR3 covers 16 residues. CDR3 protein: CASSVGDTLSYNEQFF. DNA for the CDR3: TGCGCCAGCAGCGTGGGGGACACCCTCTCCTACAATGAGCAGTTCTTC.

The CDR3 region has the DNA TGTGCCAGCAGTCACGGTTCGGACAGGGGTCGCGAGCAGTACTTC. This codes for CASSHGSDRGREQYF. V is TRBV27 and J is TRBJ2-7, with TRBD1 matching over 9 bases. The germline V gene encodes CDR1 MNHEY and CDR2 SMNVEV (reference sequence). CDR3 size: 15 residues. The junction had 11 bases not matched to a gene; V was cut back by 5 bases and J by 6 bases.

This clonotype came up many times. V is TRBV12-3 or TRBV12-4 and J is TRBJ2-3; weak D call: TRBD1 (5 bases). The CDR3 contains 15 residues. Trimming took 6 bases from V and 2 from J, leaving 15 bases between them. The CDR3 is CASREGALPTDTQYF. For the CDR3, the DNA is TGTGCCAGCAGAGAAGGGGCATTGCCCACAGATACGCAGTATTTT.

The CDR3 nucleotides are TGTGCCAGCAGCTTAATGGGGGGGAACGTTAACAATGAGCAGTTCTTC. Encoded protein: CASSLMGGNVNNEQFF. This chain uses TRBV7-8 with TRBJ2-1; 7 nucleotides align to TRBD2. J lost 5 bases, V lost 2 bases, and 9 bases had no gene match. Germline assignment: CDR1 SGHVS and CDR2 FQNEAQ. This CDR3 comprises 16 residues.

This clonotype was counted many times. CDR3 in amino acids: CASSSGTGGNSPLHF. CDR3 nucleotides: TGTGCCAGCAGTTCCGGGACAGGCGGAAATTCACCCCTCCACTTT. The genes are TRBV27 and TRBJ1-6; TRBD1 matches 8 bases. Germline loops: CDR1 MNHEY, CDR2 SMNVEV (reference sequence). The CDR3 totals 15 residues. The junction had 6 bases not matched to a gene; V was cut back by 4 bases and J by 7 bases.

This clonotype was seen a handful of times. V usage is TRBV13 and J usage is TRBJ2-1; D might be TRBD1 (6 bases). Germline CDR1 reads PRHDT; CDR2 reads FYEKMQ (reference sequence). The CDR3 consists of 17 residues. V was cut by 3 bases and J by 1 base, with 16 bases left in between. DNA for the CDR3: TGTGCCAGCAGCTTTGGGAACTCTCAGGGGTCCTACAATGAGCAGTTCTTC. Translated, it gives CASSFGNSQGSYNEQFF.

This clonotype was counted ten times or more. This chain uses TRBV6-1 with TRBJ2-2, with 13 bases aligning to TRBD2. With 6 bases clipped from V and 4 bases from J, the junction kept 2 bases outside the gene matches. Per germline, CDR1 MNHNS and CDR2 SASEGT. This CDR3 has 15 residues. The CDR3 is CASSTSGGATGELFF. DNA for the CDR3: TGTGCCAGCAGCACTAGCGGGGGGGCCACCGGGGAGCTGTTTTTT.

The genes are TRBV6-1 and TRBJ2-7, with 10 bases that match TRBD2. The CDR3 is 14 residues long. With 11 bases clipped from V and 1 base from J, the junction kept 8 bases outside the gene matches. Germline V CDR1 and CDR2: MNHNS, SASEGT. The CDR3 loop reads CAGSSGSKSYEQYF. The DNA for the CDR3 is TGTGCCGGATCTAGCGGGAGTAAGTCCTACGAGCAGTACTTC.

This chain connects TRBV12-3 or TRBV12-4 to TRBJ2-5, with D uncertain. CDR3 size: 15 residues. V lost 1 base and J 4 bases, leaving 13 bases between the germline ends. The CDR3 DNA sequence: TGTGCCAGCAGTTTAGAAGCCGGAGATCGAGAGACCCAGTACTTC. Amino acids: CASSLEAGDRETQYF.

The CDR3 loop is CASSNHQKTGTGTYEQYF. The DNA for the CDR3 is TGTGCCAGCAGCAATCACCAGAAGACCGGGACGGGAACCTACGAGCAGTACTTC. The V gene is TRBV21-1, the J gene TRBJ2-7; whether TRBD1, the table's D call, matches the DNA was not checked. TRBV21-1 has pseudogene status. CDR3 length equals 18 residues.

The CDR3 loop is CASSFGSLGRRNTIYF. The CDR3 nucleotides are TGTGCCAGCAGCTTTGGCTCCCTAGGGCGAAGAAACACCATATATTTT. The chain links TRBV12-3 or TRBV12-4 to TRBJ1-3; the D is unclear. The CDR3 consists of 16 residues. The V end was cut by 6 bases, the J end by 5 bases, with 20 bases between.

The J gene is TRBJ1-6, the V gene TRBV3-1, with 7 bases lining up with TRBD1. The CDR3 consists of 16 residues. V was pared by 4 bases and J by 11 bases, with 14 bases of the junction left unmatched. Germline values: CDR1 LGHDT, CDR2 YNNKEL (reference sequence). In DNA, the CDR3 is TGTGCCAGCAGCCGAGGAGGTCGGACAGGCCAGACACCCCTCCACTTT. This sequence encodes CASSRGGRTGQTPLHF.

This clonotype was seen a few times. J is TRBJ2-3 and V is TRBV5-1; the D gene is possibly TRBD1 (7 bases). V shed 4 bases and J shed 4 bases, with 19 bases lying between them. This CDR3 has 16 amino acids. Germline V gene sequence: CDR1 SGHRS, CDR2 YFSETQ. CDR3 sequence reads: CASSVGGAGSADTQYF. CDR3 sequence (DNA): TGCGCCAGCAGCGTAGGGGGCGCGGGGTCGGCAGATACGCAGTATTTT.

The chain couples TRBV6-2 or TRBV6-3 to TRBJ2-1; 13 nucleotides line up with TRBD2. V shed 8 bases and J 7 bases; nucleotides not matched to a gene: 11. This CDR3 has 16 amino acids. Germline CDR1 is MNHEY and CDR2 is SVGEGT. The CDR3 bases are TGTGCCAGCCGTAGAAATGGACTAGCGGGAGCTAATGAGCAGTTCTTC. It is translated as CASRRNGLAGANEQFF.

This clonotype has only a few counts. The V call is TRBV5-1, the J call TRBJ2-5; 9 bases map to TRBD2. Germline V gene lookup returns CDR1 SGHRS and CDR2 YFSETQ. V was pared by 4 bases and J by 5 bases, with 12 bases of the junction left unmatched. This CDR3 is 16 amino acids long. This chain's CDR3 is CASSPGLASREETQYF. In DNA, the CDR3 is TGCGCCAGCAGCCCTGGACTAGCGTCTAGGGAGGAGACCCAGTACTTC.

There are a few counts of this clonotype. The rearrangement uses TRBV29-1 and TRBJ1-1; D is unresolved. Trimming shortened V by 4 bases and J by 1 base, and 13 bases separated the two germline ends. CDR1 and CDR2 from the germline V gene are SQVTM and ANQGSEA. CDR3 size: 14 residues. DNA of the CDR3: TGCAGCGTTGTTGCCCAAGGGTGGAACACTGAAGCTTTCTTT. Protein sequence: CSVVAQGWNTEAFF.

The gene calls are TRBV5-6 and TRBJ2-1, with 7 bases fitting TRBD1. The V segment lost 3 bases and the J segment 6 bases; nucleotides outside the gene matches: 0. CDR1 SGHDT and CDR2 YYEEEE come from the germline V gene. The CDR3 loop spans 12 amino acids. The CDR3 loop is CASSWDSNEQFF. The DNA for the CDR3 is TGTGCCAGCAGCTGGGACAGCAATGAGCAGTTCTTC. Full variable domain (rest looked up from reference TRBV5-6 and TRBJ2-1): DAGVTQSPTHLIKTRGQQVTLRCSPKSGHDTVSWYQQALGQGPQFIFQYYEEEERQRGNFPDRFSGHQFPNYSSELNVNALLLGDSALYLCASSWDSNEQFFGPGTRLTVL.

This clonotype has just a few counts. The chain couples TRBV20-1 to TRBJ1-5, with D possibly matching TRBD1 (6 bases). CDR1 and CDR2 from the germline V gene are DFQATT and SNEGSKA (reference sequence). Trimming took 3 bases from V and 0 from J, leaving 18 bases between them. This CDR3 contains 17 residues. CDR3 amino acids: CSASSQTGSYSNQPQHF. In nucleotides, the CDR3 is TGCAGTGCTAGCTCCCAGACAGGATCCTATAGCAATCAGCCCCAGCATTTT.

V is TRBV25-1 and J is TRBJ1-1; D is uncertain. Trimming took 4 bases from V and 4 from J, leaving 4 bases between them. CDR3 length: 11 residues. CDR1 is MGHDK and CDR2 is SYGVNS in the germline V gene. The CDR3 is CASSAGTEAFF. CDR3 bases: TGTGCCAGCAGTGCGGGCACTGAAGCTTTCTTT.

This clonotype was picked up many times. The rearrangement joins TRBV20-1 to TRBJ1-2; 7 bases fit TRBD1. Per the germline V gene, CDR1 is DFQATT and CDR2 is SNEGSKA (reference sequence). This CDR3 is 13 amino acids long. Trimming at V came to 6 bases and at J to 2 bases, leaving 6 bases not matched to a gene. In DNA, the CDR3 is TGCAGTGCCGATCAGGGGGGCAACTATGGCTACACCTTC. Its protein product is CSADQGGNYGYTF.

The CDR3 sequence: CASSQTGSPLTDTQYF. CDR3 nucleotide sequence: TGTGCCAGCTCACAGACAGGATCCCCTCTGACAGATACGCAGTATTTT. V is TRBV18 and J is TRBJ2-3; weak D call: TRBD1 (6 bases). The CDR3 is 16 residues long. Trimming removed 4 bases at V and 3 bases at J, with 17 bases between. Germline CDR1 KGHSH, CDR2 LQKENI.

This clonotype occurred many times. The chain combines TRBV20-1 with TRBJ2-7; 13 bases line up with TRBD2. V trimming: 5 bases; J trimming: 0 bases; junction bases outside the gene matches: 7. This CDR3 region has 16 residues. Looked up from germline, CDR1 is DFQATT and CDR2 is SNEGSKA (reference sequence). The CDR3 nucleotides are TGCAGTGCTTCCGGACTAGCGGGGGCCTTCTCCTACGAGCAGTACTTC. As protein: CSASGLAGAFSYEQYF.